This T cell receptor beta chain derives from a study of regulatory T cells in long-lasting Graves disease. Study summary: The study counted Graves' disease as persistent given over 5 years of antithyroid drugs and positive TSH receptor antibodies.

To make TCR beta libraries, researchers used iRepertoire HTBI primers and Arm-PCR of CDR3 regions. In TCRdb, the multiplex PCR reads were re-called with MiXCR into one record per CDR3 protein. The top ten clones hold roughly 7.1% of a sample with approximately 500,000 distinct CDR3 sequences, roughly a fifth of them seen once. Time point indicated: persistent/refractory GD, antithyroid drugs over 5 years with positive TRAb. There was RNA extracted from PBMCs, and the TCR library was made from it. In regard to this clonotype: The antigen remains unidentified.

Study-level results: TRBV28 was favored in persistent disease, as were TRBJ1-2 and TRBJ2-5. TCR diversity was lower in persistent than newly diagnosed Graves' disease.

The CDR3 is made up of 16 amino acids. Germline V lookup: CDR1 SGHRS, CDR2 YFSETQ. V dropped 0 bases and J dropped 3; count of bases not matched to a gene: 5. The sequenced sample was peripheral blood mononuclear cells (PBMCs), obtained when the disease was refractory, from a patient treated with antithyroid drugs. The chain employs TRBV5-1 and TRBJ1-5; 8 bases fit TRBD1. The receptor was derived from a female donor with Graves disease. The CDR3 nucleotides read TGCGCCAGCAGCTTGGAAGGGACAGGTAACAATCAGCCCCAGCATTTT. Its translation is CASSLEGTGNNQPQHF.